One sample yielded the 3 T cell receptor beta chains listed below, sequenced in a study of response to subunit inactivated influenza vaccine. MiXCR was run by TCRdb on the RT-PCR reads, yielding one entry per CDR3 protein. The table shows hundreds of thousands of distinct CDR3 sequences, with around a sixth occurring only once. The sample consisted of PBMCs from blood, taken 4 to 6 days after vaccination. The receptors were sampled from a man between 45 and 60 years old who received an inactivated influenza vaccine.

V usage is TRBV2 and J usage is TRBJ1-4, with a weak D call TRBD1 (6 bases). The CDR3 contains 15 residues. Germline V gives CDR1 SNHLY, CDR2 FYNNEI. Trimming shortened V by 3 bases and J by 10 bases, and 18 bases separated the two germline ends. CDR3 nucleotide sequence: TGTGCCAGCAGTGAGGTCGGGGAACGAGGGGGAAAACTGTTTTTT. It encodes CASSEVGERGGKLFF.

This clonotype was seen only a few times. The chain links TRBV5-1 to TRBJ2-2; 11 bases agree with TRBD1. From germline, CDR1 is SGHRS and CDR2 YFSETQ. This CDR3 has 18 amino acids. With V trimmed by 0 bases and J by 2 bases, 6 bases remained unmatched. The CDR3 reads CASSLALRTGGNTGELFF. CDR3 coding DNA: TGCGCCAGCAGCTTGGCCCTCAGGACAGGGGGCAACACCGGGGAGCTGTTTTTT.

This sequence joins TRBV27 and TRBJ2-7, with D possibly being TRBD1 (6 bases). V shed 8 bases and J shed 3 bases, with 17 bases lying between them. CDR1 is MNHEY, CDR2 SMNVEV, per germline (reference sequence). The CDR3 loop spans 14 amino acids. Written as DNA, the CDR3 is TGTGCCAGCTTCCAGGGGTTGGCGGGCTACGAGCAGTACTTC. Translation gives CASFQGLAGYEQYF.